These T cell receptor beta chains were read from a single sample in a study of radiotherapy plus CTLA-4 blockade in lung cancer. Sequencing used immunoSEQ multiplex PCR; TCRdb keeps in-frame clones, though not all of them. The table lists about 59,000 clones, approximately 84% of them singletons. The material was peripheral blood, obtained from a patient treated with radiotherapy plus ipilimumab. These TCRs come from a human donor with non-small cell lung cancer whose response to radiotherapy plus ipilimumab could not be evaluated. The CDR3 runs from the conserved cysteine through the conserved F or W. The order of the fields is J gene, V gene, D gene, clone size, CDR3 protein, CDR3 DNA. A D gene is named only where the DNA matches it firmly. Rows may omit the clone size; those that give it use once, few, many or a size class.

TRBJ2-7 | TRBV5-8 | TRBD1 | - | CASSWTGPYEQYF | TGTGCCAGCAGCTGGACAGGTCCCTACGAGCAGTACTTC
TRBJ1-2 | TRBV10-1 | - | - | CASSESSGDGYTF | TGCGCCAGCAGTGAGTCGTCGGGGGATGGCTACACCTTC
TRBJ2-1 | TRBV10-3 | - | - | CAISDTYNEQFF | TGTGCCATCAGTGATACCTACAATGAGCAGTTCTTC
TRBJ1-2 | TRBV19 | TRBD1 | - | CASSWDRGGYGYTF | TGTGCCAGTAGCTGGGACAGGGGAGGCTATGGCTACACCTTC
TRBJ1-1 | TRBV29-1 | - | - | CSVESPSTEAFF | TGCAGCGTTGAGAGCCCCTCCACCGAAGCTTTCTTT
TRBJ2-5 | TRBV18 | - | - | CASSLGHSQETQYF | TGTGCCAGCTCACTCGGACATTCTCAAGAGACCCAGTACTTC
TRBJ2-7 | TRBV9 | TRBD1 | - | CASSPGQGLDEQYF | TGTGCCAGCAGCCCAGGACAGGGTCTGGACGAGCAGTACTTC
TRBJ2-1 | TRBV29-1 | - | - | CSVDEVAGGQFF | TGCAGCGTTGACGAGGTGGCCGGTGGGCAGTTCTTC
TRBJ2-3 | TRBV5-1 | - | few | CASSLGRQGTDTQYF | TGCGCCAGCAGCTTGGGGAGACAGGGCACAGATACGCAGTATTTT
TRBJ2-7 | TRBV7-9 | TRBD1 | - | CASSRIDRGTYEQYF | TGTGCCAGCAGCCGAATCGACAGGGGAACCTACGAGCAGTACTTC
TRBJ1-6 | TRBV10-2 | TRBD1 | - | CASSGGTAHSPLHF | TGCGCCAGCAGTGGGGGGACAGCTCATTCACCCCTCCACTTT
TRBJ2-5 | TRBV7-9 | - | - | CASSLPRDTQETQYF | TGTGCCAGCAGCTTACCCCGGGACACACAAGAGACCCAGTACTTC
TRBJ1-1 | TRBV10-1 | - | - | CASSESPSAGFVGAFF | TGCGCCAGCAGTGAGTCCCCTAGTGCAGGGTTCGTCGGAGCTTTCTTT
TRBJ2-3 | TRBV7-2 | TRBD2 | - | CASSLLSLAVLSGTDTQYF | TGTGCCAGCAGCCTTCTAAGTCTAGCGGTTCTTTCAGGGACAGATACGCAGTATTTT
TRBJ1-3 | TRBV18 | - | once | CASSRTADSGNTIYF | TGTGCCAGCTCACGGACAGCCGACTCTGGAAACACCATATATTTT
TRBJ1-5 | TRBV4-3 | - | few | CASSQEGRAGQPQHF | TGCGCCAGCAGCCAAGAGGGCAGGGCTGGTCAGCCCCAGCATTTT
TRBJ2-7 | TRBV5-6 | TRBD1 | - | CASSFGTGPYEQYF | TGTGCCAGCAGCTTTGGGACAGGGCCCTACGAGCAGTACTTC
TRBJ1-5 | TRBV2 | - | - | CASSGEGGSNQPQHF | TGTGCCAGCAGCGGCGAAGGAGGGAGCAATCAGCCCCAGCATTTT
TRBJ2-2 | TRBV6-6 | - | - | CASTVSTGELFF | TGTGCCAGCACCGTGAGCACCGGGGAGCTGTTTTTT
TRBJ2-2 | TRBV11-2 | - | - | CASSLGGGAGELFF | TGTGCCAGCAGCTTAGGCGGAGGCGCCGGGGAGCTGTTTTTT
TRBJ2-1 | TRBV2 | TRBD1 | - | CASSGARQGGNEQFF | TGTGCCAGCAGTGGCGCCAGACAGGGCGGCAATGAGCAGTTCTTC
TRBJ2-5 | TRBV5-1 | TRBD2 | once | CASSLTSGDGTQYF | TGCGCCAGCAGCTTGACTAGCGGGGATGGGACCCAGTACTTC
TRBJ2-5 | TRBV7-8 | - | - | CASTLGRRGETQYF | TGTGCCAGCACCCTAGGACGGCGGGGAGAGACCCAGTACTTC
TRBJ1-5 | TRBV29-1 | TRBD1 | - | CSVGQGLNQPQHF | TGCAGCGTTGGACAGGGTTTGAATCAGCCCCAGCATTTT
TRBJ1-1 | TRBV19 | TRBD1 | - | CASSSRGTVNTEAFF | TGTGCCAGTAGTTCCCGAGGGACAGTCAACACTGAAGCTTTCTTT
TRBJ1-4 | TRBV19 | TRBD1 | - | CASSDRGGIGKLFF | TGTGCCAGTAGTGACAGGGGGGGCATCGGAAAACTGTTTTTT
TRBJ2-3 | TRBV5-1 | TRBD1 | - | CASSLAGTGGQDTQYF | TGCGCCAGCAGCTTGGCCGGGACAGGGGGCCAAGATACGCAGTATTTT
TRBJ2-1 | TRBV5-1 | TRBD2 | - | CASSQTLAGGPGNEQFF | TGCGCCAGCAGCCAAACTCTAGCGGGAGGGCCCGGGAATGAGCAGTTCTTC
TRBJ2-7 | TRBV5-1 | - | - | CASSFSPGPTYEQYF | TGCGCCAGCAGCTTCTCTCCAGGCCCTACCTACGAGCAGTACTTC